The TCR beta chain described here comes from a study of CD4 T cells in relation to SARS-CoV-2 and coronaviruses. The V gene end was trimmed by 5 bases and the J gene end by 3 bases; junction bases not matched to a gene: 9. CDR3 length: 18 amino acids. Germline V gene lookup returns CDR1 LNHDA and CDR2 SQIVND (reference sequence). Comments on this clone: Its antigen is as yet unknown.

Produced via immunoSEQ multiplex PCR; TCRdb's table is partial and in-frame only. The sample records under 25,000 clones, about three quarters being singletons. CD4+ T cells from unexposed donors were obtained before the COVID-19 pandemic (2011-2018). CD4+ T cells were isolated from the cells after more than nine days of culture. Cultures held two million PBMCs per well with 8.5 to 10 IU/ml IL-2. This TCR derives from a human donor in good health. The V gene is TRBV19, the J gene TRBJ2-1; TRBD2 matches 14 bases. Material: CD4+ T cells from PBMCs, cultured in vitro. The CDR3 sequence is CASSRVGTSGSYYNEQFF. In DNA, the CDR3 is TGTGCCAGTAGTCGGGTGGGGACTAGCGGGAGCTACTACAATGAGCAGTTCTTC.